One and the same sample provided the 19 T cell receptor beta chains below, sequenced in a study of shared clonotypes between healthy human individuals. The assay was immunoSEQ multiplex PCR, and TCRdb's table has in-frame clones only and misses some. In the table there are more than 550,000 clones, approximately 90% of which are singletons. CD45RO-negative, CCR7-selected cells formed the naive CD8 fraction, which excluded terminally differentiated effector memory CD45RA+ cells. The specimen was naive CD8+ T cells sorted from blood. These receptors were obtained from a young man in good health.

CDR3 sequence reads: CATSTSGSVTGELFF. CDR3 DNA sequence: TGTGCCACGTCGACTAGCGGGAGTGTTACCGGGGAGCTGTTTTTT. The chain combines TRBV27 with TRBJ2-2; 12 bases align to TRBD2. CDR3 length equals 15 residues. Germline lookup yields CDR1 MNHEY and CDR2 SMNVEV (reference sequence). With V trimmed by 10 bases and J by 5 bases, 8 bases remained unmatched.

A word on this clone: One base away lies a much larger clone, so this may be a sequencing read error. The identical CDR3 is also encoded by other nucleotide sequences in the sample. The CDR3 DNA is TGTGCCAGCAGCGTAGAATGGGGGAGCACAGATACGCAGTATTTT. It encodes CASSVEWGSTDTQYF. V is TRBV9 and J is TRBJ2-3; possibly TRBD1 or TRBD2 for D (5 bases each). Between the trimmed V and J ends, which lost 0 bases and 0 bases, there was a span of 8 bases. CDR1 SGDLS and CDR2 YYNGEE come from the germline V gene. The CDR3 is 15 residues long.

This chain uses TRBV7-9 with TRBJ1-1; TRBD1 might be the D (5 bases). Germline-derived CDR1 and CDR2 are SEHNR and FQNEAQ (reference sequence). V lost 5 bases and J lost 0, with 13 bases in between. The CDR3 length is 15 residues. The CDR3 spells CASSPSQGMNTEAFF. The CDR3 bases are TGTGCCAGCAGCCCGAGTCAGGGTATGAACACTGAAGCTTTCTTT.

The rearrangement links TRBV9 to TRBJ2-2; no clear D. The CDR3 length is 12 residues. Trimming left V 2 bases short and J 6 bases short, with 5 bases between. Germline V CDR1 and CDR2: SGDLS, YYNGEE. CDR3 DNA: TGTGCCAGCAGCGTGCCGGCCGGGGAGCTGTTTTTT. It is translated as CASSVPAGELFF.

V and J are TRBV7-2 and TRBJ2-1, with TRBD2 identical over 7 bases. The CDR3 runs to 18 residues. Germline V lookup: CDR1 SGHTA, CDR2 FQGNSA. The V gene end was trimmed by 5 bases and the J gene end by 0 bases; junction bases not matched to a gene: 13. The DNA of the CDR3 is TGTGCCAGCAGCCCGTCGGGAGGACCTAAGAGCTCCTACAATGAGCAGTTCTTC. Amino acid sequence: CASSPSGGPKSSYNEQFF.

The chain links TRBV19 to TRBJ2-5, with 8 bases aligning to TRBD1. The CDR3 has 15 residues. The germline V gene encodes CDR1 LNHDA and CDR2 SQIVND (reference sequence). V shed 4 bases, J shed 5 bases, and the junction held 9 bases outside the gene matches. The DNA for the CDR3 is TGTGCCAGTAGTACCGCCGGGACAGGTTACGAGACCCAGTACTTC. As protein: CASSTAGTGYETQYF.

The chain joins TRBV28 to TRBJ2-3; the D gene is possibly TRBD2 (5 bases). Trimming cost V 8 bases and J 5 bases, with 20 bases left between them. Germline V gene data show CDR1 as MDHEN and CDR2 as SYDVKM. CDR3 length equals 15 residues. The CDR3 here is CASRTRSGEVDTQYF. CDR3 nucleotides: TGTGCCAGCCGTACTAGGTCTGGGGAAGTAGATACGCAGTATTTT.

This clone was recorded once. This chain links TRBV6-5 with TRBJ2-7; D call uncertain. Trimming left V 1 base short and J 1 base short, with 8 bases between. This CDR3 spans 14 amino acids. Germline CDR1 MNHEY, CDR2 SVGAGI. CDR3 sequence: CASSYYGESYEQYF. The CDR3, as DNA: TGTGCCAGCAGTTACTATGGAGAGTCCTACGAGCAGTACTTC.

The chain joins TRBV27 to TRBJ1-4, with D possibly TRBD1 on 5 matching bases. With 0 bases removed from V and 4 bases from J, the gap between germline ends came to 15 bases. The CDR3 is made up of 17 amino acids. The germline CDR1 and CDR2 sequences are MNHEY and SMNVEV (reference sequence). The DNA of the CDR3 is TGTGCCAGCAGTTTATCCGCGGGGGGGAGGGTTAATGAAAAACTGTTTTTT. Its protein is CASSLSAGGRVNEKLFF.

This clone showed up just a few times. The chain recombines TRBV7-8 with TRBJ2-2; D not certain. Germline lookup yields CDR1 SGHVS and CDR2 FQNEAQ. The CDR3 extends over 14 amino acids. Trimming pared 1 base from V and 1 base from J, leaving 4 bases between. CDR3 amino acids: CASSLGRNTGELFF. CDR3 bases: TGTGCCAGCAGCTTAGGGAGGAACACCGGGGAGCTGTTTTTT.

The V gene is TRBV7-8, the J gene TRBJ1-5; D might be TRBD1 (6 bases). V was trimmed by 5 bases and J by 5 bases, leaving 22 bases between them. CDR1 and CDR2 (germline): SGHVS, FQNEAQ. The CDR3 spans 17 residues. Here the CDR3 DNA reads TGTGCCAGCAGCGATGCTAGGACAGCCTCAAACCATCAGCCCCAGCATTTT. Protein: CASSDARTASNHQPQHF.

The chain employs TRBV11-3 and TRBJ2-1, with a weak D call TRBD2 (6 bases). CDR1 is SGHNT and CDR2 is YENEEA in the germline V gene. CDR3 length: 15 residues. The V gene lost 0 bases and the J gene lost 2 bases, with 8 bases spanning the gap. Here the CDR3 reads CASSLDGSTYNEQFF. CDR3 sequence (DNA): TGTGCCAGCAGCTTAGACGGGAGCACCTACAATGAGCAGTTCTTC.

CDR3 nucleotides: TGTGCCTGGGATCGGACCACGACCTCCGAGCAGTACTTC. Protein sequence: CAWDRTTTSEQYF. This chain links TRBV30 with TRBJ2-7; D call uncertain. Trimming removed 5 bases from V and 6 bases from J, with 17 bases in between. CDR3 length: 13 residues. Germline lookup yields CDR1 GTSNPN and CDR2 SVGIG (reference sequence).

The V and J genes are TRBV27 and TRBJ1-1; D may be TRBD1 (6 bases). The length of the CDR3 is 14 residues. Trimming shortened V by 5 bases and J by 6 bases, and 16 bases separated the two germline ends. Germline values: CDR1 MNHEY, CDR2 SMNVEV (reference sequence). The CDR3 bases are TGTGCCAGCAGTCCGCACTCAGGGGCTCCTGAAGCTTTCTTT. The encoded protein is CASSPHSGAPEAFF.

V usage is TRBV7-8 and J usage is TRBJ2-3, with a tentative D call TRBD1 (6 bases). This CDR3 comprises 16 residues. Between the trimmed V and J ends, which lost 4 bases and 1 base, there was a span of 15 bases. Germline V gene lookup returns CDR1 SGHVS and CDR2 FQNEAQ. CDR3 amino acids: CASSSRQVMGTDTQYF. The CDR3 DNA is TGTGCCAGCAGCTCGAGACAGGTCATGGGCACAGATACGCAGTATTTT.

The V and J genes are TRBV6-6 and TRBJ2-2, with D tentatively TRBD2 (6 bases). The CDR3 has 14 amino acids. CDR1 MNHNY and CDR2 SVGAGI come from the germline V gene (reference sequence). The CDR3: CTVVRGGDTGELFF. In DNA form, the CDR3 reads TGTACCGTAGTGCGGGGCGGAGACACCGGGGAGCTGTTTTTT.

The rearrangement uses TRBV29-1 and TRBJ2-1; tentative D call: TRBD2 (6 bases). The CDR3 spans 15 residues. Germline CDR1 SQVTM, CDR2 ANQGSEA. V lost 4 bases and J lost 0, with 13 bases in between. The chain's CDR3 is CSVGLSGRSYNEQFF. The CDR3 DNA reads TGCAGCGTTGGATTAAGCGGGCGCTCCTACAATGAGCAGTTCTTC.

V usage is TRBV13 and J usage is TRBJ2-1; D not certain. The CDR3 is 14 amino acids. V dropped 0 bases and J dropped 0 bases, with 3 bases sitting between them. The germline CDR1 and CDR2 sequences are PRHDT and FYEKMQ (reference sequence). The CDR3 region is CASSLGHSYNEQFF. The CDR3 DNA reads as TGTGCCAGCAGCTTAGGGCACTCCTACAATGAGCAGTTCTTC.

The CDR3 here is CASSPIGGGQSYGYTF. CDR3 nucleotide sequence: TGCGCCAGCAGTCCAATAGGCGGAGGACAGTCATATGGCTACACCTTC. This chain connects TRBV4-1 to TRBJ1-2; the D gene is possibly TRBD1 (6 bases). V lost 6 bases to trimming and J lost 5 bases, with 22 bases between them. In germline, CDR1 is MGHRA, CDR2 YSYEKL. The CDR3 is made up of 16 amino acids.